The 19 T cell receptor beta chains given below trace back to one sample, sequenced in a study of cytomegalovirus exposure and HLA in healthy donors. This PCR relied on a set of 60 Vbeta primers and 13 Jbeta primers. Libraries were prepared by immunoSEQ multiplex PCR; TCRdb keeps only in-frame clonotypes and omits some of them. The data contain over 120,000 clones, about four fifths of them singletons. Material: PBMCs. The receptors were gathered from a man aged 40-49 years in good health and CMV-seronegative.

CDR3 amino acids: CASSFTGKGTEAFF. The CDR3 coding sequence is TGTGCCAGCAGTTTCACAGGGAAAGGGACTGAAGCTTTCTTT. V usage is TRBV5-4 and J usage is TRBJ1-1; tentative D call: TRBD1 (6 bases). V lost 5 bases and J lost 5, with 16 bases in between. Germline V CDR1 and CDR2: SGHNT, YYREEE (reference sequence). The CDR3 is 14 residues long.

In nucleotides, the CDR3 is TGTGCCAGCAGTTCAACAGGGGGCGGACAGCCCCAGCATTTT. It encodes CASSSTGGGQPQHF. V usage is TRBV7-9 and J usage is TRBJ1-5, with 9 bases fitting TRBD1. V dropped 6 bases and J dropped 7; count of bases not matched to a gene: 7. The length of the CDR3 is 14 residues. Germline values: CDR1 SEHNR, CDR2 FQNEAQ (reference sequence).

The chain employs TRBV7-9 and TRBJ2-5, with no clear D. This CDR3 is built from 13 residues. Deletions cut 3 bases from V and 5 bases from J, with 10 bases between. CDR1 is SEHNR, CDR2 FQNEAQ, per germline (reference sequence). As DNA, the CDR3 is TGTGCCAGCAGCTTCTCATATCGGGAGACCCAGTACTTC. This gives the protein CASSFSYRETQYF.

The rearrangement joins TRBV7-2 to TRBJ2-1; TRBD2 matches 8 bases. Germline V lookup: CDR1 SGHTA, CDR2 FQGNSA. Germline trimming cut 10 bases from V and 3 bases from J; bases unmatched to any gene: 8. The CDR3 has 14 residues. The CDR3 region has the DNA TGTGCCACCTCACTAGCGGACAACTACAATGAGCAGTTCTTC. It specifies CATSLADNYNEQFF.

This rearrangement joins TRBV5-1 to TRBJ2-7, with 9 bases matching TRBD1. Germline V CDR1 and CDR2: SGHRS, YFSETQ. V was pared by 5 bases and J by 2 bases, with 8 bases of the junction left unmatched. The CDR3 has 15 amino acids. In DNA, the CDR3 is TGCGCCAGCAGTCGGGACAGGGTAGACACCTACGAGCAGTACTTC. Translating it yields CASSRDRVDTYEQYF.

The chain is built from TRBV9 and TRBJ2-3, with 7 positions matching TRBD2. This CDR3 comprises 16 residues. Germline CDR1 and CDR2: SGDLS and YYNGEE. With V trimmed by 0 bases and J by 1 base, 5 bases remained unmatched. The CDR3 sequence: CASSVARGGGTDTQYF. CDR3 sequence (DNA): TGTGCCAGCAGCGTAGCTAGGGGAGGGGGCACAGATACGCAGTATTTT.

V usage is TRBV28 and J usage is TRBJ2-6; 11 positions agree with TRBD1. The CDR3 has 17 amino acids. The V segment lost 7 bases and the J segment 0 bases; nucleotides outside the gene matches: 5. Germline V gives CDR1 MDHEN, CDR2 SYDVKM. In DNA, the CDR3 is TGTGCCAGCATCAGGACAGGGGGCAGCTCTGGGGCCAACGTCCTGACTTTC. This encodes CASIRTGGSSGANVLTF.

This clone was observed once. The chain has TRBV2 and TRBJ2-5, with TRBD1 identical over 8 bases. Germline V lookup: CDR1 SNHLY, CDR2 FYNNEI. Trimming cost V 7 bases and J 1 base; bases outside gene matches: 5. The CDR3 has 14 residues. This chain's CDR3 is CASNLQGVQETQYF. The CDR3 DNA reads TGTGCCAGCAACTTACAGGGGGTCCAAGAGACCCAGTACTTC.

The chain uses TRBV7-2 and TRBJ2-1; TRBD1 matches 12 bases. Losses at the gene ends were 6 bases for V and 7 bases for J; bases not matched to a gene: 7. Per the germline V gene, CDR1 is SGHTA and CDR2 is FQGNSA. The CDR3 has 15 amino acids. The CDR3 DNA follows: TGTGCCAGCAGTTTCCGGGACAGGGGGCCGAATGAGCAGTTCTTC. This sequence encodes CASSFRDRGPNEQFF.

The V gene is TRBV20-1, the J gene TRBJ2-7; D gene uncertain. The CDR3 covers 11 residues. Germline V gene data show CDR1 as DFQATT and CDR2 as SNEGSKA (reference sequence). V was clipped by 3 bases and J by 6 bases, with 9 bases between them. CDR3: CSASASGEQYF. As DNA, the CDR3 is TGCAGTGCTAGCGCTTCGGGCGAGCAGTACTTC.

The genes are TRBV5-1 and TRBJ2-3; D ambiguous. CDR3 length: 15 amino acids. The V and J ends lost 0 bases and 1 base respectively, with 9 bases between them. Germline lookup yields CDR1 SGHRS and CDR2 YFSETQ. CDR3 nucleotide sequence: TGCGCCAGCAGCTTGGATGCCGGTCGCACAGATACGCAGTATTTT. Amino acids: CASSLDAGRTDTQYF. Drawing the rest from reference TRBV5-1 and TRBJ2-3, the complete variable domain is KAGVTQTPRYLIKTRGQQVTLSCSPISGHRSVSWYQQTPGQGLQFLFEYFSETQRNKGNFPGRFSGRQFSNSRSEMNVSTLELGDSALYLCASSLDAGRTDTQYFGPGTRLTVL.

The chain employs TRBV6-5 and TRBJ2-4; 7 bases are shared with TRBD1. CDR3 length: 15 residues. V shed 2 bases, J shed 5 bases, and the junction held 6 bases outside the gene matches. The V gene's germline CDR1 is MNHEY and CDR2 SVGAGI. Here the CDR3 reads CASSYRGQGQNIQYF. The CDR3 region has the DNA TGTGCCAGCAGTTACAGGGGGCAAGGACAAAACATTCAGTACTTC.

This clone came up a few times. The V call is TRBV6-5, the J call TRBJ2-1; a weak D match, TRBD2 (6 bases). Trimming took off 8 bases at V and 3 bases at J, with 14 bases between the two ends. The germline V gene encodes CDR1 MNHEY and CDR2 SVGAGI. The CDR3 totals 14 residues. CDR3 bases: TGTGCCAGCGGGAGTAGCGGTCACTACAATGAGCAGTTCTTC. Its protein product is CASGSSGHYNEQFF.

J is TRBJ2-7 and V is TRBV30; 8 positions match TRBD1. Per the germline V gene, CDR1 is GTSNPN and CDR2 is SVGIG (reference sequence). Germline trimming cut 3 bases from V and 0 bases from J; bases unmatched to any gene: 4. This CDR3 comprises 14 residues. The DNA for the CDR3 is TGTGCCTGGAGAAGTGGGACAGGCTCCTACGAGCAGTACTTC. Translating gives CAWRSGTGSYEQYF.

V is TRBV10-2 and J is TRBJ1-1; TRBD1 agrees at 8 bases. Losses at the gene ends were 5 bases for V and 4 bases for J; bases not matched to a gene: 9. The V gene's germline CDR1 is WSHSY and CDR2 SAAADI. The CDR3 has 15 amino acids. CDR3: CASSPWTGRFTEAFF. The DNA of the CDR3 is TGCGCCAGCAGTCCGTGGACAGGGCGGTTCACTGAAGCTTTCTTT.

The chain employs TRBV18 and TRBJ2-7, with D hard to call. The CDR3 spans 12 residues. Trimming cost V 0 bases and J 6 bases, with 6 bases left between them. Germline V CDR1 and CDR2: KGHSH, LQKENI. The CDR3 bases are TGTGCCAGCTCACCACCGAGTCGCGAGCAGTACTTC. Amino acids: CASSPPSREQYF.

The chain carries TRBV15 and TRBJ1-2; D not certain. Between the trimmed V and J ends, which lost 0 bases and 1 base, there was a span of 3 bases. CDR3 length: 13 residues. The germline CDR1 and CDR2 sequences are LNHNV and YYDKDF (reference sequence). The CDR3 DNA reads TGTGCCACCAGCAGAGACGGTAACTATGGCTACACCTTC. Protein: CATSRDGNYGYTF.

The rearrangement links TRBV19 to TRBJ2-1, with 11 bases that match TRBD1. The CDR3 is 13 amino acids. Germline V CDR1 and CDR2: LNHDA, SQIVND (reference sequence). V lost 6 bases and J lost 7; bases outside the gene matches: 2. CDR3 protein: CASRDRGPNEQFF. The CDR3 nucleotides read TGTGCCAGTAGGGACAGGGGGCCAAATGAGCAGTTCTTC.

The chain is built from TRBV5-1 and TRBJ1-1, with D possibly being TRBD1 (6 bases). This CDR3 contains 14 residues. The V end was cut by 4 bases, the J end by 3 bases, with 13 bases between. CDR1 and CDR2 (germline): SGHRS, YFSETQ. CDR3 nucleotide sequence: TGCGCCAGCAGCCTGGGGGCGAGGGACACTGAAGCTTTCTTT. It translates to CASSLGARDTEAFF.